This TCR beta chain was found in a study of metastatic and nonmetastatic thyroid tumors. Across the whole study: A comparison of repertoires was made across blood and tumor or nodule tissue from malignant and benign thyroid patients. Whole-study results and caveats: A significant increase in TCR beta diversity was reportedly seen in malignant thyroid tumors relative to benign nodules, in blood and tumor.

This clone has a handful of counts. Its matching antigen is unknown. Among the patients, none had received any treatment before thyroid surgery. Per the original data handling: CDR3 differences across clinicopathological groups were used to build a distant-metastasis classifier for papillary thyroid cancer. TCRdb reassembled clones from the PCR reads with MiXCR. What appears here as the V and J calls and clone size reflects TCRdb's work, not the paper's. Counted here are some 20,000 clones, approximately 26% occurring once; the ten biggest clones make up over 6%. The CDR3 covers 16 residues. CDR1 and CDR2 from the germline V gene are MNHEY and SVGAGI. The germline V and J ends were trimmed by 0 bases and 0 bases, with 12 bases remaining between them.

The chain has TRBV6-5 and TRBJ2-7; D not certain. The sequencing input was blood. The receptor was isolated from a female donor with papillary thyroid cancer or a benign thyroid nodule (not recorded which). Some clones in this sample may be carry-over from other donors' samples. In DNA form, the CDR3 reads TGTGCCAGCAGTTACTCAGGTTCCCTCAGCTCCTACGAGCAGTACTTC. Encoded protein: CASSYSGSLSSYEQYF.